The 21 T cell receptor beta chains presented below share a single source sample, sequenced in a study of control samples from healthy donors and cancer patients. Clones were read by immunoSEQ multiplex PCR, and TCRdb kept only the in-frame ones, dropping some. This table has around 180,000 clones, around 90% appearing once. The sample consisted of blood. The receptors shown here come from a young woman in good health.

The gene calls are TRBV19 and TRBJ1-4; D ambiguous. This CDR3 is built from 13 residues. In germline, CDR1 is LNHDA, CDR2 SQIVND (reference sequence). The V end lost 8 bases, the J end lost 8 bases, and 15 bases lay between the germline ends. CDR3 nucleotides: TGTGCCAGTTCGAGGGCTATGGGAGAAAAACTGTTTTTT. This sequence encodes CASSRAMGEKLFF.

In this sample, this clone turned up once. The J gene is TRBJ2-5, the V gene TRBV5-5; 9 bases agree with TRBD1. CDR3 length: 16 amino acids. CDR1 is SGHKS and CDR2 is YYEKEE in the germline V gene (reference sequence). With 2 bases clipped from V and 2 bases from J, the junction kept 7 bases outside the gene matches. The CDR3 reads CASSFWPGQGQETQYF. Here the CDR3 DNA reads TGTGCCAGCAGCTTTTGGCCGGGACAGGGACAAGAGACCCAGTACTTC.

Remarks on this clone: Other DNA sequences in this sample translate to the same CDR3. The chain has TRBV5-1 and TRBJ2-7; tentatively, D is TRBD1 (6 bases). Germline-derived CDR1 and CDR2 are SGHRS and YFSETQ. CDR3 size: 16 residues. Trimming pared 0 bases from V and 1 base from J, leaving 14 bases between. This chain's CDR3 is CASSLEGGGISYEQYF. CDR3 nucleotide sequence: TGCGCCAGCAGCTTGGAAGGGGGTGGGATATCCTACGAGCAGTACTTC.

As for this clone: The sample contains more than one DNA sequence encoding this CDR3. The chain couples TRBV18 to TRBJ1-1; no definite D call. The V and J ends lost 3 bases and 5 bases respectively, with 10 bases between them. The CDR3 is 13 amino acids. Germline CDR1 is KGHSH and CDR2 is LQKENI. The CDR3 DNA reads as TGTGCCAGCTCACCGAATAGGGCGACTGAAGCTTTCTTT. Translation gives CASSPNRATEAFF.

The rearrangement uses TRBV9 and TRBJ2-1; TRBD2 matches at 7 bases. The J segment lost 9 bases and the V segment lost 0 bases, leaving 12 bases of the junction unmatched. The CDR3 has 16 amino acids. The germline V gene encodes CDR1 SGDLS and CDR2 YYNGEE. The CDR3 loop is CASSVGAGEYLSEQFF. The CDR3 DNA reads TGTGCCAGCAGCGTAGGTGCGGGAGAATATTTGAGTGAGCAGTTCTTC.

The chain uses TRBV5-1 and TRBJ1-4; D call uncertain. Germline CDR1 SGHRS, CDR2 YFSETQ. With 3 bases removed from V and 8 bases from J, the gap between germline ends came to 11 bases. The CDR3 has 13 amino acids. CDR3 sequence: CASSSIHGEKLFF. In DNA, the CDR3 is TGCGCCAGCAGCTCAATCCACGGGGAAAAACTGTTTTTT.

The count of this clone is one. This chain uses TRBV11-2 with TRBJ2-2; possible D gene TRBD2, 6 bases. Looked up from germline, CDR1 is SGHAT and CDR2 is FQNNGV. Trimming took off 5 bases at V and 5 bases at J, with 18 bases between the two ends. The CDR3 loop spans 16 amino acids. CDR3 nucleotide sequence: TGTGCCAGCAGCCCCATGCGGCGGGGTATGACCGGGGAGCTGTTTTTT. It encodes CASSPMRRGMTGELFF.

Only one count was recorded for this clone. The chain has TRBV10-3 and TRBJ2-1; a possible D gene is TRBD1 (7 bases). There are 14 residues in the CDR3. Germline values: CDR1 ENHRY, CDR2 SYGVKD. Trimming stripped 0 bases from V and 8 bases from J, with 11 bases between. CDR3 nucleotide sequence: TGTGCCATCAGTGAGTCGATCAGGGGGGATGAGCAGTTCTTC. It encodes CAISESIRGDEQFF.

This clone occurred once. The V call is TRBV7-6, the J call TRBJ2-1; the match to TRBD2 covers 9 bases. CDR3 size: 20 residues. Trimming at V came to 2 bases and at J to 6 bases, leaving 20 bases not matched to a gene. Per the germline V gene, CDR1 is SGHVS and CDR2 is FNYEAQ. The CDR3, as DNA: TGTGCCAGCAGCTTACCCCGGGGGGTAGCGGGAGAGGCCACCGGCAATGAGCAGTTCTTC. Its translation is CASSLPRGVAGEATGNEQFF.

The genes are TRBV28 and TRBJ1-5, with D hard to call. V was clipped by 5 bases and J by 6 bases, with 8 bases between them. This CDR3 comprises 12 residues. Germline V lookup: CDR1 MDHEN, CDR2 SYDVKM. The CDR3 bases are TGTGCCAGCAGTAAAACTATTCAGCCCCAGCATTTT. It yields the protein CASSKTIQPQHF.

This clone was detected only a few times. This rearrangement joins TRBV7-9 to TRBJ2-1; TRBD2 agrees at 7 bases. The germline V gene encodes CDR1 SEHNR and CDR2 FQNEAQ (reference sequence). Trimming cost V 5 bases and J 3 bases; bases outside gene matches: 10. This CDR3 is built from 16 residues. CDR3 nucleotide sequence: TGTGCCAGCAGCCCAAACGCCCGCGGGAGCTACAATGAGCAGTTCTTC. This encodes CASSPNARGSYNEQFF.

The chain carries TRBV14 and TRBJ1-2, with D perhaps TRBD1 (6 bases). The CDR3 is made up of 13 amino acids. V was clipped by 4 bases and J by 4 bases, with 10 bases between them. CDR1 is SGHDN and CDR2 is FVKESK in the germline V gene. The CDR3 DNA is TGTGCCAGCAGCCCAGACAGGAGCTATGGCTACACCTTC. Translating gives CASSPDRSYGYTF.

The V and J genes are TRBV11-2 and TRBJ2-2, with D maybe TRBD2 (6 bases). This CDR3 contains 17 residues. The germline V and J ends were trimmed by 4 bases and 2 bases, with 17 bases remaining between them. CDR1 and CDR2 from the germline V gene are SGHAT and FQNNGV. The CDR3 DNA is TGTGCCAGCAGCTCCGAAGGAGCGGGTATAAACACCGGGGAGCTGTTTTTT. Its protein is CASSSEGAGINTGELFF.

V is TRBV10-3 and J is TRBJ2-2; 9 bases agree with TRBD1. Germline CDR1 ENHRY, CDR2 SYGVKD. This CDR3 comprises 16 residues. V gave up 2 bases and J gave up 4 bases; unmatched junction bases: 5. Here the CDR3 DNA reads TGTGCCATCAGTGAGACAGGGGGCATAATCACCGGGGAGCTGTTTTTT. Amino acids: CAISETGGIITGELFF.

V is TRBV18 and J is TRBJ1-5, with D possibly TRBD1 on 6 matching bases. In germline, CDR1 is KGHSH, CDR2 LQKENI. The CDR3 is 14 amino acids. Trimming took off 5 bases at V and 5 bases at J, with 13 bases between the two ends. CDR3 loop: CASSELDSDQPQHF. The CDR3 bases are TGTGCCAGCTCAGAACTGGACAGCGATCAGCCCCAGCATTTT.

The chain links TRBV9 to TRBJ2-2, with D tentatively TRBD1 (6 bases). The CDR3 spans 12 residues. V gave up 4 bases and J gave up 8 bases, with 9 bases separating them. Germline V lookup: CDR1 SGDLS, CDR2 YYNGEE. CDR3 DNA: TGTGCCAGCAGCCGTGACAGGGGGGAGCTGTTTTTT. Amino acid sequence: CASSRDRGELFF.

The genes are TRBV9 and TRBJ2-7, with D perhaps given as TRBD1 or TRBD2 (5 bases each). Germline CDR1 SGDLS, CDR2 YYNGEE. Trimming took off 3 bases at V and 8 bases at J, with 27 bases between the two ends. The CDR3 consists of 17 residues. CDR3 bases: TGTGCCAGCAGCGCTCCAGCCCATGGCGGGTGGGGGAATAAGCAGTACTTC. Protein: CASSAPAHGGWGNKQYF.

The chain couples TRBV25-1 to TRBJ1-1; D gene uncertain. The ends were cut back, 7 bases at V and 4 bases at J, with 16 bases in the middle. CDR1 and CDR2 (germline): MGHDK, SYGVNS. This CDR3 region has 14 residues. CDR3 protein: CASTRTGRATEAFF. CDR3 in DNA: TGTGCCAGCACAAGGACTGGTCGAGCCACTGAAGCTTTCTTT.

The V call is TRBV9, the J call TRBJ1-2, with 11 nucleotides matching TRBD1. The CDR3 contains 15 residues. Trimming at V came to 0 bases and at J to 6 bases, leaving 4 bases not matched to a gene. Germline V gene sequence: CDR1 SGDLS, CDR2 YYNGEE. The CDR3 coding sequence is TGTGCCAGCAGCGTAGCACCGGGACAGGGGGATGGCTACACCTTC. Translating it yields CASSVAPGQGDGYTF.

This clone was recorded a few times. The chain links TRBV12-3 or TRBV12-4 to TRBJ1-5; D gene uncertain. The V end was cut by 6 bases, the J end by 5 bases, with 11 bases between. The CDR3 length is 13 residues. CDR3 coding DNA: TGTGCCAGCAGGGGAGAAAGGGATCAGCCCCAGCATTTT. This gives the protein CASRGERDQPQHF.

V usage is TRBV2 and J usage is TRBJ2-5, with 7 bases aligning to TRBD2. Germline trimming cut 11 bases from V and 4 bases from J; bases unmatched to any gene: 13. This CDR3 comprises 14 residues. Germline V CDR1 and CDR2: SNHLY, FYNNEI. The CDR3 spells CALVGGGPLETQYF. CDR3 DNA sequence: TGTGCCCTGGTTGGGGGAGGGCCTTTAGAGACCCAGTACTTC.